The source of this TCR beta chain is a study of T cell repertoires in cytomegalovirus infection. At the level of the study: Peptides in the study included HLA-C-restricted and HLA-B-restricted CMV epitopes. Matching HLA type, along with CMV infection, was indicated by public TCR beta signatures.

This clonotype was recorded at least ten times. No antigen is known for it. The CDR3 loop spans 16 amino acids. V was clipped by 1 base and J by 2 bases, with 12 bases between them. Germline values: CDR1 SGHVS, CDR2 FQNEAQ. TCRdb analysed the reads with MiXCR anew, one entry per CDR3 protein. Here the sample spans 900,000 to 950,000 distinct CDR3 sequences, 31% being singletons. The sample consisted of cultured CD8+ T cells from PBMCs, taken from culture after CMV antigen stimulation. The genes are TRBV7-8 and TRBJ2-1; tentatively, D is TRBD1 or TRBD2 (5 bases each). The sequence derives from a human donor in good health (CMV status not recorded). Some clones in this sample may be carry-over from other donors' samples. The CDR3 region has the DNA TGTGCCAGCAGCTTAGAAGGGACCCCGCCCTACAATGAGCAGTTCTTC. Translated, it gives CASSLEGTPPYNEQFF.